This entry describes one T cell receptor (beta chain). Its antigen is as yet unknown. The ends were cut back, 1 base at V and 0 bases at J, with 7 bases in the middle. The germline V gene has CDR1 SGHRS and CDR2 YFSETQ. The CDR3 covers 14 residues. The data were obtained in a study of T cell responses to AZD1222 COVID-19 vaccine. Study-wide points: Of the AZD1222 recipients, only five to seven were seropositive at baseline. The donors showed a predominance of white British ancestry and of females, with possible underestimation of clonal diversity.

TCRdb keeps only in-frame clones here, not all; method: immunoSEQ multiplex PCR. The sample includes about 150,000 clones, more than 70% of them seen just once. This TCR came from an adult who received the AZD1222 COVID-19 vaccine. This specimen was peripheral blood, taken 28 days after the second AZD1222 dose. The chain is built from TRBV5-1 and TRBJ1-1; D is unresolved. Here the CDR3 reads CASSLQSMNTEAFF. CDR3 coding DNA: TGCGCCAGCAGCTTGCAGAGCATGAACACTGAAGCTTTCTTT.